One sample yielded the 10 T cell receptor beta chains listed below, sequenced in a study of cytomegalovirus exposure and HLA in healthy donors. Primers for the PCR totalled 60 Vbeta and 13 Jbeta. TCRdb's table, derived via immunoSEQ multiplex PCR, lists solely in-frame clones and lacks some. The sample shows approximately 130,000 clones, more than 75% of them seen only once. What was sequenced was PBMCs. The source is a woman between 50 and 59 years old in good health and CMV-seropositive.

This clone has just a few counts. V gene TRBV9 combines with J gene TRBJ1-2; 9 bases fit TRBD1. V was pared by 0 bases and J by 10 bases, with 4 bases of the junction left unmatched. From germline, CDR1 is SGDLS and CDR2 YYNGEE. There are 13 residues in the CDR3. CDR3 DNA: TGTGCCAGCAGCGTAGGGGGGACAGGGCTCTACACCTTC. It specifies CASSVGGTGLYTF.

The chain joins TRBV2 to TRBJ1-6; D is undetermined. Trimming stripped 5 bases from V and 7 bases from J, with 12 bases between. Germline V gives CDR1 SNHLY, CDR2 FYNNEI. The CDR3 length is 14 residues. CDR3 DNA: TGTGCCAGCAGTCCCCCCCCGGGGAATTCACCCCTCCACTTT. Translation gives CASSPPPGNSPLHF.

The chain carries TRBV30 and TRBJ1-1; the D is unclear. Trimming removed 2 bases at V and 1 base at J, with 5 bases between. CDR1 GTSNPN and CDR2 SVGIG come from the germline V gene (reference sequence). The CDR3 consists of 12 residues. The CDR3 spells CAWSLENTEAFF. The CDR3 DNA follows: TGTGCCTGGAGTCTAGAGAACACTGAAGCTTTCTTT.

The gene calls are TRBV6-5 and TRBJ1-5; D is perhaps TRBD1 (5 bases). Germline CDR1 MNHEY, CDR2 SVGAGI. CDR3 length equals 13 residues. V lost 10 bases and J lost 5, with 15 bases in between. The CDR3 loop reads CATRNRPDQPQHF. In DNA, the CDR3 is TGTGCCACCCGGAACAGGCCGGATCAGCCCCAGCATTTT.

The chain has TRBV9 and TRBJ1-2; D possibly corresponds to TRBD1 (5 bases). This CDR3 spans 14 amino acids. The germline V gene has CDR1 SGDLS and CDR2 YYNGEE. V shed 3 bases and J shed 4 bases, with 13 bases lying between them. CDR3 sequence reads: CASSASTGPYGYTF. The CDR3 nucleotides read TGTGCCAGCAGCGCCAGCACAGGACCCTATGGCTACACCTTC.

The CDR3 loop reads CASSLYGQGDEKLFF. The CDR3, as DNA: TGTGCCAGCAGCTTATACGGTCAGGGGGATGAAAAACTGTTTTTT. J is TRBJ1-4 and V is TRBV7-2, with 7 positions matching TRBD1. CDR3 length: 15 amino acids. The ends lost 2 bases at V and 6 bases at J; junction bases unmatched: 6. CDR1 and CDR2 (germline): SGHTA, FQGNSA.

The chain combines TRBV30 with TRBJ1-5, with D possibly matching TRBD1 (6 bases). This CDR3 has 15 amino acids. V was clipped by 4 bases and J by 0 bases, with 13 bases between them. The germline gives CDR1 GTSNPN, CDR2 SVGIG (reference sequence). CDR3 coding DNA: TGTGCCTGGATTATTTGGGGGCCTAGCAATCAGCCCCAGCATTTT. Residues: CAWIIWGPSNQPQHF.

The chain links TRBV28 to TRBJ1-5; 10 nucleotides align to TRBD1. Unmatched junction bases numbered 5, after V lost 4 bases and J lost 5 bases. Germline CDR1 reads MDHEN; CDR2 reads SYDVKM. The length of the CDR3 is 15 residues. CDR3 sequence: CASSSAGTGDQPQHF. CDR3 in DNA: TGTGCCAGCAGTTCAGCCGGGACAGGGGATCAGCCCCAGCATTTT.

The CDR3, as DNA: TGCAGCGGAGGGGGGGCAGGTGAGCAGTTCTTC. It yields the protein CSGGGAGEQFF. The chain couples TRBV29-1 to TRBJ2-1, with D tentatively TRBD2 (7 bases). There are 11 residues in the CDR3. Between the trimmed V and J ends, which lost 7 bases and 9 bases, there was a span of 13 bases. Germline assignment: CDR1 SQVTM and CDR2 ANQGSEA.

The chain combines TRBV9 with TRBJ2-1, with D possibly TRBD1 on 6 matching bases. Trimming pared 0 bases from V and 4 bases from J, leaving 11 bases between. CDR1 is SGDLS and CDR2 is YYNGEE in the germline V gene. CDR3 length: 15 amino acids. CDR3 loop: CASSVVGAEYNEQFF. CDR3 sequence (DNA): TGTGCCAGCAGCGTAGTGGGGGCTGAGTACAATGAGCAGTTCTTC.